A selection of T cell receptor beta chains follows, all from one sample in a study of T cells in localized non-small cell lung cancer. TCRdb keeps only in-frame clones here, not all; method: immunoSEQ multiplex PCR. The data hold about 28,000 clones, with roughly 84% observed a single time. The specimen was peripheral blood mononuclear cells, collected before any cancer treatment. These receptors all stem from a man aged 35 to 69 with stage III lung adenocarcinoma. The CDR3 runs from the conserved cysteine through the conserved F or W. Fields, in order: V gene, D gene, J gene, clone size, CDR3 protein, CDR3 DNA. A D gene is named only where the DNA matches it firmly. Only part of the rows carry a size: once, few, many, or a class if the clone is expanded.

V gene: TRBV5-5
D gene: NA
J gene: TRBJ1-4
clone size: NA
CDR3 protein: CASSLGAGRPNEKLFF
CDR3 DNA: TGTGCCAGCAGCTTGGGGGCGGGACGGCCGAATGAAAAACTGTTTTTT

V gene: TRBV7-6
D gene: NA
J gene: TRBJ2-7
clone size: NA
CDR3 protein: CASSLAGGNEQYF
CDR3 DNA: TGTGCCAGCAGCTTAGCGGGGGGCAACGAGCAGTACTTC

V gene: TRBV5-4
D gene: NA
J gene: TRBJ1-3
clone size: NA
CDR3 protein: CASSWGVSGNTIYF
CDR3 DNA: TGTGCCAGCAGCTGGGGCGTCTCTGGAAACACCATATATTTT

V gene: TRBV6-9
D gene: TRBD1
J gene: TRBJ2-3
clone size: NA
CDR3 protein: CASSVQGGSTDTQYF
CDR3 DNA: TGTGCCAGCAGTGTACAGGGGGGTAGCACAGATACGCAGTATTTT

V gene: TRBV7-9
D gene: NA
J gene: TRBJ1-6
clone size: NA
CDR3 protein: CASSFGFNSPLHF
CDR3 DNA: TGTGCCAGCAGCTTTGGTTTTAATTCACCCCTCCACTTT

V gene: TRBV11-2
D gene: TRBD1
J gene: TRBJ1-4
clone size: NA
CDR3 protein: CASSFSTGILEKLFF
CDR3 DNA: TGTGCCAGCAGCTTTTCGACAGGGATCTTAGAAAAACTGTTTTTT

V gene: TRBV6-1
D gene: NA
J gene: TRBJ2-7
clone size: NA
CDR3 protein: CASSEAPLLAYEQYF
CDR3 DNA: TGTGCCAGCAGTGAAGCCCCACTTTTAGCGTACGAGCAGTACTTC

V gene: TRBV18
D gene: NA
J gene: TRBJ1-2
clone size: NA
CDR3 protein: CASSPPTGVGGYTF
CDR3 DNA: TGTGCCAGCTCACCACCTACAGGAGTGGGTGGCTACACCTTC

V gene: TRBV2
D gene: TRBD1
J gene: TRBJ1-5
clone size: NA
CDR3 protein: CASSDDRGGNQPQHF
CDR3 DNA: TGTGCCAGCAGTGATGACAGGGGAGGGAATCAGCCCCAGCATTTT

V gene: TRBV2
D gene: TRBD1
J gene: TRBJ2-1
clone size: NA
CDR3 protein: CASRTGQGFNEQFF
CDR3 DNA: TGTGCCAGCAGGACGGGACAGGGCTTCAATGAGCAGTTCTTC

V gene: TRBV19
D gene: TRBD1
J gene: TRBJ1-1
clone size: NA
CDR3 protein: CASSMRGLNTEAFF
CDR3 DNA: TGTGCCAGTAGTATGAGGGGGCTGAACACTGAAGCTTTCTTT

V gene: TRBV12-5
D gene: TRBD1
J gene: TRBJ1-6
clone size: NA
CDR3 protein: CASGLEYRGMLGNSPLHF
CDR3 DNA: TGTGCTAGTGGTTTGGAATACAGGGGTATGTTAGGGAATTCACCCCTCCACTTT

V gene: TRBV6-5
D gene: TRBD1
J gene: TRBJ1-5
clone size: few
CDR3 protein: CASSYSIGGGQPQHF
CDR3 DNA: TGTGCCAGCAGTTACTCGATAGGGGGCGGGCAGCCCCAGCATTTT

V gene: TRBV5-1
D gene: TRBD1
J gene: TRBJ2-3
clone size: NA
CDR3 protein: CASSLGVPGGAGTQYF
CDR3 DNA: TGCGCCAGCAGCTTGGGGGTTCCAGGGGGCGCAGGTACGCAGTATTTT

V gene: TRBV6-5
D gene: TRBD1
J gene: TRBJ1-1
clone size: once
CDR3 protein: CASSYGDRVAVTEAFF
CDR3 DNA: TGTGCCAGCAGTTACGGGGACAGGGTGGCGGTCACTGAAGCTTTCTTT

V gene: TRBV7-9
D gene: NA
J gene: TRBJ2-2
clone size: once
CDR3 protein: CASSITRGNTGELFF
CDR3 DNA: TGTGCCAGCAGCATAACCAGGGGGAACACCGGGGAGCTGTTTTTT

V gene: TRBV11-2
D gene: NA
J gene: TRBJ1-1
clone size: NA
CDR3 protein: CASSDRRGNTEAFF
CDR3 DNA: TGTGCCAGCAGCGACAGACGGGGGAACACTGAAGCTTTCTTT

V gene: TRBV9
D gene: TRBD2
J gene: TRBJ2-1
clone size: NA
CDR3 protein: CASSVEGTSGHEQFF
CDR3 DNA: TGTGCCAGCAGCGTAGAGGGGACTAGCGGGCATGAGCAGTTCTTC

V gene: TRBV18
D gene: TRBD1
J gene: TRBJ2-5
clone size: once
CDR3 protein: CASSRRGQQETQYF
CDR3 DNA: TGTGCCAGCTCACGCCGGGGACAGCAAGAGACCCAGTACTTC

V gene: TRBV5-4
D gene: TRBD1
J gene: TRBJ1-2
clone size: NA
CDR3 protein: CASSPMTGGPDYGYTF
CDR3 DNA: TGTGCCAGCAGCCCAATGACAGGGGGACCTGACTATGGCTACACCTTC

V gene: TRBV12-5
D gene: NA
J gene: TRBJ1-2
clone size: few
CDR3 protein: CASGFGQNYGYTF
CDR3 DNA: TGTGCTAGTGGTTTTGGGCAGAACTATGGCTACACCTTC

V gene: TRBV27
D gene: NA
J gene: TRBJ2-7
clone size: NA
CDR3 protein: CASSLSVPRFEQYF
CDR3 DNA: TGTGCCAGCAGTTTATCGGTCCCCCGGTTCGAGCAGTACTTC

V gene: TRBV18
D gene: NA
J gene: TRBJ2-1
clone size: NA
CDR3 protein: CASSPSQGPYNEQFF
CDR3 DNA: TGTGCCAGCTCACCGTCTCAGGGTCCCTACAATGAGCAGTTCTTC

V gene: TRBV28
D gene: TRBD1
J gene: TRBJ1-6
clone size: NA
CDR3 protein: CASRRQGASQGSPLHF
CDR3 DNA: TGTGCCAGCAGAAGACAGGGGGCGAGTCAAGGTTCACCCCTCCACTTT

V gene: TRBV18
D gene: TRBD2
J gene: TRBJ2-2
clone size: NA
CDR3 protein: CASSPQGLEANTGELFF
CDR3 DNA: TGTGCCAGCTCACCACAGGGACTAGAAGCGAACACCGGGGAGCTGTTTTTT

V gene: TRBV19
D gene: NA
J gene: TRBJ1-1
clone size: NA
CDR3 protein: CASNFRPNTEAFF
CDR3 DNA: TGTGCCAGTAACTTCCGGCCAAACACTGAAGCTTTCTTT

V gene: TRBV2
D gene: NA
J gene: TRBJ2-1
clone size: NA
CDR3 protein: CASRRTIVAFF
CDR3 DNA: TGTGCCAGCAGGAGGACCATTGTTGCGTTCTTC

V gene: TRBV6-6
D gene: NA
J gene: TRBJ2-7
clone size: NA
CDR3 protein: CASSRWASLGEQYF
CDR3 DNA: TGTGCCAGCAGCAGGTGGGCGTCCCTGGGGGAGCAGTACTTC

V gene: TRBV19
D gene: NA
J gene: TRBJ2-4
clone size: NA
CDR3 protein: CASRREVGGNIQYF
CDR3 DNA: TGTGCCAGTAGAAGGGAGGTAGGAGGAAACATTCAGTACTTC

V gene: TRBV6-1
D gene: TRBD1
J gene: TRBJ1-2
clone size: NA
CDR3 protein: CASSGGTGGSFGYTF
CDR3 DNA: TGTGCCAGCAGTGGAGGGACAGGGGGAAGTTTTGGCTACACCTTC

V gene: TRBV4-1
D gene: NA
J gene: TRBJ2-3
clone size: NA
CDR3 protein: CASRRGASTDTQYF
CDR3 DNA: TGCGCCAGCCGGAGGGGCGCTAGCACAGATACGCAGTATTTT

V gene: TRBV5-1
D gene: NA
J gene: TRBJ2-3
clone size: NA
CDR3 protein: CASSLDGGQDTQYF
CDR3 DNA: TGCGCCAGCAGCTTGGACGGGGGGCAAGATACGCAGTATTTT

V gene: TRBV19
D gene: TRBD1
J gene: TRBJ2-7
clone size: NA
CDR3 protein: CASSIPGQPYEQYF
CDR3 DNA: TGTGCCAGTAGTATCCCGGGACAGCCCTACGAGCAGTACTTC

V gene: TRBV2
D gene: NA
J gene: TRBJ1-3
clone size: NA
CDR3 protein: CASSAEGFGGNTIYF
CDR3 DNA: TGTGCCAGCAGTGCTGAGGGATTTGGTGGAAACACCATATATTTT

V gene: TRBV19
D gene: TRBD1
J gene: TRBJ1-2
clone size: NA
CDR3 protein: CASSTRDRIPYGYTF
CDR3 DNA: TGTGCCAGTAGTACCAGGGACAGAATCCCATATGGCTACACCTTC

V gene: TRBV5-1
D gene: TRBD1
J gene: TRBJ2-3
clone size: NA
CDR3 protein: CASNPGQGQDTQYF
CDR3 DNA: TGCGCCAGCAATCCGGGACAGGGTCAAGATACGCAGTATTTT

V gene: TRBV14
D gene: NA
J gene: TRBJ2-3
clone size: once
CDR3 protein: CASSQGLFRTDTQYF
CDR3 DNA: TGTGCCAGCAGCCAAGGCTTATTTCGCACAGATACGCAGTATTTT

V gene: TRBV6-5
D gene: NA
J gene: TRBJ1-6
clone size: NA
CDR3 protein: CASSSSRRDSPLHF
CDR3 DNA: TGTGCCAGCAGTTCCTCCCGACGGGATTCACCCCTCCACTTT

V gene: TRBV27
D gene: NA
J gene: TRBJ2-2
clone size: NA
CDR3 protein: CASSTKTSLAPGELFF
CDR3 DNA: TGTGCCAGCAGTACCAAAACTAGTCTTGCCCCCGGGGAGCTGTTTTTT

V gene: TRBV18
D gene: NA
J gene: TRBJ2-3
clone size: once
CDR3 protein: CASSPIRLSTDTQYF
CDR3 DNA: TGTGCCAGCTCGCCGATACGGCTGAGCACAGATACGCAGTATTTT

V gene: TRBV18
D gene: NA
J gene: TRBJ1-6
clone size: NA
CDR3 protein: CASSWGDNSPLHF
CDR3 DNA: TGTGCCAGCTCGTGGGGGGATAATTCACCCCTCCACTTT

V gene: TRBV6-5
D gene: NA
J gene: TRBJ1-4
clone size: NA
CDR3 protein: CASSYGGLAEKLFF
CDR3 DNA: TGTGCCAGCAGTTACGGGGGGTTGGCTGAAAAACTGTTTTTT

V gene: TRBV10-3
D gene: NA
J gene: TRBJ2-7
clone size: NA
CDR3 protein: CATTGTVSSYEQYF
CDR3 DNA: TGTGCCACAACCGGGACTGTGAGCTCCTACGAGCAGTACTTC

V gene: TRBV4-1
D gene: NA
J gene: TRBJ1-4
clone size: NA
CDR3 protein: CASSYLDSRNEKLFF
CDR3 DNA: TGCGCCAGCAGCTATCTGGACAGTCGAAATGAAAAACTGTTTTTT

V gene: TRBV7-6
D gene: NA
J gene: TRBJ1-5
clone size: NA
CDR3 protein: CASSKGGAAGNQPQHF
CDR3 DNA: TGTGCCAGCAGCAAAGGAGGGGCAGCGGGCAATCAGCCCCAGCATTTT

V gene: TRBV7-9
D gene: TRBD1
J gene: TRBJ2-7
clone size: NA
CDR3 protein: CASSIGTGSYEQYF
CDR3 DNA: TGTGCCAGCAGCATAGGGACAGGGTCCTACGAGCAGTACTTC

V gene: TRBV29-1
D gene: NA
J gene: TRBJ1-2
clone size: NA
CDR3 protein: CSVESNGYTF
CDR3 DNA: TGCAGCGTTGAGTCGAATGGCTACACCTTC

V gene: TRBV28
D gene: TRBD1
J gene: TRBJ1-2
clone size: NA
CDR3 protein: CASRSSGTGQNYGYTF
CDR3 DNA: TGTGCCAGCAGGTCATCCGGGACAGGACAGAACTATGGCTACACCTTC

V gene: TRBV6-1
D gene: NA
J gene: TRBJ1-5
clone size: NA
CDR3 protein: CASSWQDFSNQPQHF
CDR3 DNA: TGTGCCAGCAGTTGGCAGGACTTTAGCAATCAGCCCCAGCATTTT

V gene: TRBV6-5
D gene: NA
J gene: TRBJ2-2
clone size: NA
CDR3 protein: CASKVQRDTGELFF
CDR3 DNA: TGTGCCAGCAAGGTGCAGCGTGACACCGGGGAGCTGTTTTTT